A single sample gave rise to the 28 T cell receptor beta chains below, sequenced in a study of shared clonotypes between healthy human individuals. Assay used: immunoSEQ multiplex PCR; TCRdb lists only in-frame clones, some missing. The repertoire holds some 680,000 clones, with roughly 73% as singletons. Sequences were obtained from memory CD4+ T cells sorted from blood. Subset in this sample: CD45RA-negative fraction. All receptors derive from a young woman in good health.

J is TRBJ2-1 and V is TRBV2; D gene ambiguous. Trimming took off 5 bases at V and 4 bases at J, with 9 bases between the two ends. The germline V gene has CDR1 SNHLY and CDR2 FYNNEI. The CDR3 loop spans 13 amino acids. The CDR3 DNA is TGTGCCAGCAGTAAAGACTCTTACAATGAGCAGTTCTTC. This translates into CASSKDSYNEQFF.

This clone was detected a few times. This chain links TRBV5-6 with TRBJ1-1, with TRBD1 as a possible D gene (5 bases). The ends were cut back, 4 bases at V and 3 bases at J, with 16 bases in the middle. Germline CDR1 reads SGHDT; CDR2 reads YYEEEE. The CDR3 is 15 residues long. The CDR3 DNA reads as TGTGCCAGCAGCCTGGGGGGGTTTCGGTACACTGAAGCTTTCTTT. Amino acids: CASSLGGFRYTEAFF.

This clone was observed a single time. The chain is built from TRBV27 and TRBJ1-5; 8 nucleotides line up with TRBD1. CDR3 length: 15 amino acids. With 0 bases clipped from V and 3 bases from J, the junction kept 1 base outside the gene matches. Germline V gives CDR1 MNHEY, CDR2 SMNVEV (reference sequence). The CDR3 DNA reads as TGTGCCAGCAGTTTATCGACAGGGGCCAATCAGCCCCAGCATTTT. Translating gives CASSLSTGANQPQHF.

The chain employs TRBV6-6 and TRBJ2-3, with D possibly matching TRBD2 (5 bases). Per germline, CDR1 MNHNY and CDR2 SVGAGI (reference sequence). The V gene lost 6 bases and the J gene lost 4 bases, with 14 bases spanning the gap. There are 14 residues in the CDR3. The CDR3 DNA reads TGTGCCAGCAGCGCCCACTATAGCGCAGATACGCAGTATTTT. Residues: CASSAHYSADTQYF.

The J gene is TRBJ2-5, the V gene TRBV7-7; D is possibly TRBD2 (6 bases). From germline, CDR1 is SSHAT and CDR2 FNYEAQ (reference sequence). Trimming left V 4 bases short and J 4 bases short, with 13 bases between. CDR3 length: 14 residues. For the CDR3, the DNA is TGTGCCAGCAGCTCGTGGGGGACTTCAGAGACCCAGTACTTC. Its translation: CASSSWGTSETQYF.

This clone was counted once. The chain uses TRBV6-1 and TRBJ2-2; TRBD2 aligns across 7 bases. V was pared by 7 bases and J by 6 bases, with 2 bases of the junction left unmatched. CDR1 MNHNS and CDR2 SASEGT come from the germline V gene. The CDR3 length is 12 residues. The CDR3 DNA sequence: TGTGCCAGCAATCGGGGGGCCGGGGAGCTGTTTTTT. Translated, it gives CASNRGAGELFF.

The chain carries TRBV5-4 and TRBJ2-5; unclear D gene. Trimming pared 5 bases from V and 5 bases from J, leaving 13 bases between. This CDR3 has 13 amino acids. Germline assignment: CDR1 SGHNT and CDR2 YYREEE (reference sequence). The chain's CDR3 is CASRRNEAETQYF. The DNA of the CDR3 is TGTGCCAGCAGGCGGAATGAGGCGGAGACCCAGTACTTC. The variable domain in full, with the rest retrieved from reference TRBV5-4 and TRBJ2-5, is ETGVTQSPTHLIKTRGQQVTLRCSSQSGHNTVSWYQQALGQGPQFIFQYYREEENGRGNFPPRFSGLQFPNYSSELNVNALELDDSALYLCASRRNEAETQYFGPGTRLLVL.

In DNA, the CDR3 is TGCGCCAGCAGCAACGGACAGGGTACCGGGGAGCTGTTTTTT. Translated: CASSNGQGTGELFF. The genes are TRBV4-1 and TRBJ2-2; TRBD1 matches at 8 bases. The CDR3 loop spans 14 amino acids. CDR1 is MGHRA and CDR2 is YSYEKL in the germline V gene. The junction had 4 bases not matched to a gene; V was cut back by 5 bases and J by 5 bases.

The chain carries TRBV28 and TRBJ1-2, with D perhaps matching TRBD1 (5 bases). Germline-derived CDR1 and CDR2 are MDHEN and SYDVKM. Trimming pared 5 bases from V and 4 bases from J, leaving 20 bases between. The CDR3 runs to 16 residues. CDR3 amino acids: CASSPNAWAGGYGYTF. The DNA of the CDR3 is TGTGCCAGCAGTCCCAACGCCTGGGCTGGGGGCTATGGCTACACCTTC.

The chain combines TRBV29-1 with TRBJ2-1; D ambiguous. The CDR3 length is 12 residues. V was pared by 2 bases and J by 8 bases, with 10 bases between. CDR1 and CDR2 (germline): SQVTM, ANQGSEA. CDR3 in DNA: TGCAGCGTTGAAAGGCAGGACGATGAGCAGTTCTTC. Translation gives CSVERQDDEQFF.

V and J are TRBV6-5 and TRBJ2-5; the D is unclear. Germline-derived CDR1 and CDR2 are MNHEY and SVGAGI. Trimming removed 4 bases from V and 1 base from J, with 7 bases in between. The CDR3 runs to 13 residues. The CDR3 nucleotides are TGTGCCAGCAGTTCAGAGGTCCAAGAGACCCAGTACTTC. Translation gives CASSSEVQETQYF.

For this clone: Other DNA sequences in the same sample also yield this CDR3. The chain recombines TRBV6-5 with TRBJ1-5; TRBD1 might be the D (5 bases). Germline CDR1 is MNHEY and CDR2 is SVGAGI. Trimming removed 4 bases at V and 7 bases at J, with 11 bases between. The length of the CDR3 is 13 residues. CDR3 DNA: TGTGCCAGCAGTTCAAGGGGCAGACAGCCCCAGCATTTT. Its protein product is CASSSRGRQPQHF.

The chain joins TRBV7-9 to TRBJ1-1, with a weak D call TRBD1 (5 bases). Per germline, CDR1 SEHNR and CDR2 FQNEAQ (reference sequence). The CDR3 spans 16 residues. V was clipped by 1 base and J by 5 bases, with 17 bases between them. In nucleotides, the CDR3 is TGTGCCAGCAGCTTAGAGGGGCCAGCTTCTAAGACTGAAGCTTTCTTT. It yields the protein CASSLEGPASKTEAFF.

This rearrangement joins TRBV6-1 to TRBJ2-1; 8 bases fit TRBD1. The germline V gene has CDR1 MNHNS and CDR2 SASEGT. This CDR3 is built from 15 residues. Losses at the gene ends were 4 bases for V and 3 bases for J; bases not matched to a gene: 5. This chain's CDR3 is CASSAQGENYNEQFF. In DNA form, the CDR3 reads TGTGCCAGCAGTGCACAGGGGGAAAACTACAATGAGCAGTTCTTC.

This clone was seen only a few times. The chain uses TRBV6-1 and TRBJ1-5; D not certain. V gave up 7 bases and J gave up 2 bases, with 15 bases separating them. Germline V gives CDR1 MNHNS, CDR2 SASEGT. The CDR3 runs to 15 residues. In DNA, the CDR3 is TGTGCCAGCACCCCGTCAGGTTGGGGCAATCAGCCCCAGCATTTT. Its translation: CASTPSGWGNQPQHF.

The chain combines TRBV6-6 with TRBJ1-2, with a weak D call TRBD1 (5 bases). From germline, CDR1 is MNHNY and CDR2 SVGAGI (reference sequence). This CDR3 comprises 13 residues. V gave up 5 bases and J gave up 1 base, with 8 bases separating them. CDR3 nucleotides: TGTGCCAGCAGTCGACAGATTAACTATGGCTACACCTTC. Protein product: CASSRQINYGYTF.

This chain connects TRBV18 to TRBJ2-1; D is ambiguous. This CDR3 region has 15 residues. Germline CDR1 and CDR2: KGHSH and LQKENI. Trimming removed 3 bases at V and 10 bases at J, with 19 bases between. The CDR3 sequence is CASSPPTVVGREQFF. The DNA for the CDR3 is TGTGCCAGCTCACCTCCAACAGTCGTGGGTCGGGAGCAGTTCTTC.

In its sample, this clone was seen a few times. The chain has TRBV6-5 and TRBJ2-7, with D uncertain. Germline assignment: CDR1 MNHEY and CDR2 SVGAGI. CDR3 size: 11 residues. V shed 2 bases and J shed 3 bases, with 2 bases lying between them. The CDR3: CASSYNYEQYF. The CDR3, as DNA: TGTGCCAGCAGTTACAACTACGAGCAGTACTTC.

The rearrangement links TRBV5-8 to TRBJ1-4; D not certain. Germline CDR1 and CDR2: SGHTS and YDEGEE. The CDR3 sequence is 12 residues long. Trimming stripped 6 bases from V and 7 bases from J, with 10 bases between. The CDR3 loop reads CASTPGAEKLFF. The CDR3 DNA follows: TGTGCCAGCACCCCCGGAGCTGAAAAACTGTTTTTT.

The genes are TRBV27 and TRBJ1-1, with 7 bases aligning to TRBD1. Germline loops: CDR1 MNHEY, CDR2 SMNVEV (reference sequence). The CDR3 is 15 residues long. V lost 5 bases to trimming and J lost 1 base; unmatched junction nucleotides: 7. CDR3 residues: CASSRDRRPNTEAFF. In nucleotides, the CDR3 is TGTGCCAGCAGTCGGGACAGACGCCCGAACACTGAAGCTTTCTTT.

V and J are TRBV28 and TRBJ2-1; TRBD2 aligns across 16 bases. This CDR3 spans 20 amino acids. Trimming at V came to 4 bases and at J to 8 bases, leaving 17 bases not matched to a gene. The germline CDR1 and CDR2 sequences are MDHEN and SYDVKM. The CDR3 region has the DNA TGTGCCAGCAGTTCACGTCCCGGGACTAGCGGGAGGGCCAGTTATTATGAGCAGTTCTTC. Its protein is CASSSRPGTSGRASYYEQFF.

The chain has TRBV10-3 and TRBJ2-1; TRBD1 agrees at 11 bases. The CDR3 is made up of 15 amino acids. V lost 7 bases to trimming and J lost 8 bases; unmatched junction nucleotides: 10. The V gene's germline CDR1 is ENHRY and CDR2 SYGVKD. CDR3: CAITQGQGDVDEQFF. CDR3 DNA: TGTGCCATCACCCAGGGACAGGGGGACGTAGATGAGCAGTTCTTC.

CDR3 DNA sequence: TGTGCCTGGAGTGGGAAGGGTAGTGTCGAGCAGTACTTC. Protein sequence: CAWSGKGSVEQYF. The V call is TRBV30, the J call TRBJ2-7; D is unclear. The CDR3 is 13 residues long. CDR1 is GTSNPN, CDR2 SVGIG, per germline (reference sequence). Trimming left V 1 base short and J 6 bases short, with 13 bases between.

The chain links TRBV5-1 to TRBJ2-2; no clear D gene. Trimming left V 0 bases short and J 0 bases short, with 6 bases between. CDR3 length: 15 amino acids. In germline, CDR1 is SGHRS, CDR2 YFSETQ. CDR3 sequence: CASSLGSTNTGELFF. For the CDR3, the DNA is TGCGCCAGCAGCTTGGGGAGCACGAACACCGGGGAGCTGTTTTTT. The full variable domain, completed using reference TRBV5-1 and TRBJ2-2, is KAGVTQTPRYLIKTRGQQVTLSCSPISGHRSVSWYQQTPGQGLQFLFEYFSETQRNKGNFPGRFSGRQFSNSRSEMNVSTLELGDSALYLCASSLGSTNTGELFFGEGSRLTVL.

The chain recombines TRBV6-6 with TRBJ1-2, with D possibly TRBD1 on 5 matching bases. In germline, CDR1 is MNHNY, CDR2 SVGAGI (reference sequence). The CDR3 runs 16 residues. V lost 4 bases and J 1 base, leaving 16 bases between the germline ends. The CDR3: CASSSDDRGFNYGYTF. The CDR3, as DNA: TGTGCCAGCAGTTCTGATGACAGAGGTTTTAACTATGGCTACACCTTC.

This chain joins TRBV7-3 and TRBJ1-2, with TRBD1 identical over 8 bases. Germline loops: CDR1 SGHTA, CDR2 FQGTGA. Trimming cost V 2 bases and J 1 base; bases outside gene matches: 3. The CDR3 sequence is 15 residues long. The CDR3 nucleotides read TGTGCCAGCAGCTTATTAACAGGGGGTAACTATGGCTACACCTTC. This sequence encodes CASSLLTGGNYGYTF.

A single count supports this clone. A clone one base away is much larger, so this may be a read error. Here the CDR3 reads CASSGLTNTGELFF. The CDR3 region has the DNA TGTGCCAGCAGTGGACTAACGAACACCGGGGAGCTGTTTTTT. The chain has TRBV2 and TRBJ2-2; possible D gene TRBD2, 5 bases. The germline V gene has CDR1 SNHLY and CDR2 FYNNEI. V lost 4 bases, J lost 0 bases, and 6 bases lay in between. The CDR3 loop spans 14 amino acids. The full variable domain, in which reference TRBV2 and TRBJ2-2 provide the parts outside the CDR3, is EPEVTQTPSHQVTQMGQEVILRCVPISNHLYFYWYRQILGQKVEFLVSFYNNEISEKSEIFDDQFSVERPDGSNFTLKIRSTKLEDSAMYFCASSGLTNTGELFFGEGSRLTVL.

The chain couples TRBV25-1 to TRBJ1-5; possibly TRBD1 for D (6 bases). Germline values: CDR1 MGHDK, CDR2 SYGVNS. V was cut by 4 bases and J by 4 bases, with 8 bases left in between. CDR3 size: 13 residues. The CDR3 DNA reads as TGTGCCAGCAGTGCCCAGGGGAATCAGCCCCAGCATTTT. It is translated as CASSAQGNQPQHF.